The present TCR beta chain was sequenced within a study of shared clonotypes between healthy human individuals. This clone was observed a handful of times. This could be a read error, since a much larger clone is one nucleotide away. The protocol was immunoSEQ multiplex PCR, while the TCRdb copy is restricted to in-frame clones and leaves out a portion. In the table there are approximately 470,000 clones, more than 65% of which are singletons. Unsorted samples, those not sorted, used some 100 million PBMCs for genomic DNA. CDR1 and CDR2 from the germline V gene are LNHNV and YYDKDF (reference sequence). J lost 0 bases, V lost 0 bases, and 2 bases had no gene match. The CDR3 totals 16 residues.

The sequence derives from a woman aged 40 to 50 in good health. Some clones in this sample may be carry-over from other donors' samples. Specimen: PBMCs. V is TRBV15 and J is TRBJ1-3, with 7 bases matching TRBD1. The CDR3 coding sequence is TGTGCCACCAGCAGAGACCGGACAGGCTCTGGAAACACCATATATTTT. It yields the protein CATSRDRTGSGNTIYF.